These T cell receptor beta chains were read from a single sample in a study of T cell repertoires in cytomegalovirus infection. These TCRs' antigens remain unknown. One entry per CDR3 protein, called by TCRdb with MiXCR from the reads. The sample records over 45,000 distinct CDR3 sequences, roughly a fifth being singletons. This specimen consisted of CD8+ T cells from cultured PBMCs, obtained from culture after CMV antigen stimulation. The receptors were sampled from a human donor in good health (CMV status not recorded). Some clones in this sample may be carry-over from other donors' samples. Each CDR3 is given with its conserved first and last residue. A D gene is named only where the DNA matches it firmly. The size entry is marked missing in some rows and otherwise reads once, few, many or a size class.

V gene	J gene	CDR3 length	D gene	clone size	CDR3 protein	CDR3 DNA
TRBV2	TRBJ1-2	17	TRBD1	NA	CASSEAGQGAVSYGYTF	TGTGCCAGCAGTGAAGCGGGACAGGGGGCGGTATCATATGGCTACACCTTC
TRBV7-8	TRBJ2-1	16	NA	few	CASSLFHISSYNEQFF	TGTGCCAGCAGCTTATTCCACATAAGCTCCTACAATGAGCAGTTCTTC
TRBV27	TRBJ2-5	15	TRBD2	many	CASSIRTSGKETQYF	TGTGCCAGCAGTATTAGGACTAGCGGAAAAGAGACCCAGTACTTC
TRBV6-2/TRBV6-3	TRBJ1-5	14	NA	NA	CASSPRGEVQPQHF	TGTGCCAGCAGTCCAAGGGGGGAGGTTCAGCCCCAGCATTTT
TRBV12-3/TRBV12-4	TRBJ2-5	14	NA	many	CASSLAPREETQYF	TGTGCCAGCAGTTTAGCACCGCGGGAAGAGACCCAGTACTTC
TRBV7-2	TRBJ2-1	16	TRBD2	NA	CASSFNGIAGYNEQFF	TGTGCCAGCAGCTTTAACGGGATAGCGGGTTACAATGAGCAGTTCTTC
TRBV5-4	TRBJ2-2	15	NA	NA	CASSSDTPNTGELFF	TGTGCCAGCAGTTCTGACACTCCGAACACCGGGGAGCTGTTTTTT
TRBV12-3/TRBV12-4	TRBJ2-1	15	TRBD2	few	CATRIKRERYNEQFF	TGTGCCACCCGGATTAAGCGGGAGAGGTATAATGAGCAGTTCTTC
TRBV4-3	TRBJ1-1	15	NA	few	CASSQDSGGDTEAFF	TGCGCCAGCAGCCAAGATTCCGGGGGGGACACTGAAGCTTTCTTT
TRBV27	TRBJ2-5	15	NA	NA	CASSLKQGGLVAQYF	TGTGCCAGCAGTTTAAAACAGGGCGGGCTGGTGGCCCAGTACTTC
TRBV7-8	TRBJ2-7	14	NA	NA	CASSLGASTYEQYF	TGTGCCAGCAGCTTAGGGGCATCGACCTACGAGCAGTACTTC
TRBV28	TRBJ2-7	14	NA	medium-sized	CASSYGGTSYEQYF	TGTGCCAGCAGTTATGGCGGGACTTCCTACGAGCAGTACTTC
TRBV7-6	TRBJ2-5	17	NA	few	CASSFYADRGYEETQYF	TGTGCCAGCAGCTTCTACGCCGACCGGGGGTATGAAGAGACCCAGTACTTC
TRBV7-8	TRBJ1-3	15	NA	NA	CASTSGGSSGNTIYF	TGTGCCAGCACCTCTGGAGGAAGCTCTGGAAACACCATATATTTT